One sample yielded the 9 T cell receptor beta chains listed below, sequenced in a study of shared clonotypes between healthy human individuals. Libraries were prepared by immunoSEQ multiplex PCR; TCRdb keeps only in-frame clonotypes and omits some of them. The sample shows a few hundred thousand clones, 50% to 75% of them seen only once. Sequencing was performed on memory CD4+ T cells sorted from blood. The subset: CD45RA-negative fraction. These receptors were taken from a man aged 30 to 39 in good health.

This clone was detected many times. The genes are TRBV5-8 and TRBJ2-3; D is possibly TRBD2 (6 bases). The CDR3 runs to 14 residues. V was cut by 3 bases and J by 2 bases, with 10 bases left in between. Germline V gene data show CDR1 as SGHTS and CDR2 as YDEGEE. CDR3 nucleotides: TGTGCCAGCAGCTCGGGACTTATCACAGATACGCAGTATTTT. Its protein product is CASSSGLITDTQYF.

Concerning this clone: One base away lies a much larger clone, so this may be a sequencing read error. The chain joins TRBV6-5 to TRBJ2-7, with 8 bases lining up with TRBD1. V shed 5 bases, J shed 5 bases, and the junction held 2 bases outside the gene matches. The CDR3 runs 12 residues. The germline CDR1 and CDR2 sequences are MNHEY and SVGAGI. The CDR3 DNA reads TGTGCCAGCAGTAGACAGGGGAACGAGCAGTACTTC. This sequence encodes CASSRQGNEQYF.

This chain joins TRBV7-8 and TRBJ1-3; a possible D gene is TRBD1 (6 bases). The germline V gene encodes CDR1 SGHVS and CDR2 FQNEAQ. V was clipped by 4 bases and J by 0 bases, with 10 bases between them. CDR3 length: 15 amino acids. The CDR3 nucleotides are TGTGCCAGCAGCTCAGGACAGACCTCTGGAAACACCATATATTTT. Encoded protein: CASSSGQTSGNTIYF.

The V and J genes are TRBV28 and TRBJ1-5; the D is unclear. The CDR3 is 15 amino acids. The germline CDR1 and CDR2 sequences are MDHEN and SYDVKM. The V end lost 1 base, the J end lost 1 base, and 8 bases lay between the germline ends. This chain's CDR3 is CASSLFRWSNQPQHF. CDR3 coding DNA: TGTGCCAGCAGTTTATTTCGGTGGAGCAATCAGCCCCAGCATTTT.

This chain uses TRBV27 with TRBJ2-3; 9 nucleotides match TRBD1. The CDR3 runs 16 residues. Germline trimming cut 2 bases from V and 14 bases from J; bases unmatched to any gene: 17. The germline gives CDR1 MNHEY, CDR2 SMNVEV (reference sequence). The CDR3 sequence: CASSLVYGGQGGRRYF. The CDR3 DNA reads TGTGCCAGCAGTTTAGTCTACGGGGGACAGGGCGGTAGGCGGTATTTT.

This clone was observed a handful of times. The CDR3 bases are TGTGCCAGCAGCTCCTGGGTCGACAATGAGCAGTTCTTC. It specifies CASSSWVDNEQFF. The J gene is TRBJ2-1, the V gene TRBV7-2; no reliable D call. CDR1 and CDR2 from the germline V gene are SGHTA and FQGNSA. Trimming cost V 4 bases and J 5 bases, with 9 bases left between them. This CDR3 has 13 amino acids.

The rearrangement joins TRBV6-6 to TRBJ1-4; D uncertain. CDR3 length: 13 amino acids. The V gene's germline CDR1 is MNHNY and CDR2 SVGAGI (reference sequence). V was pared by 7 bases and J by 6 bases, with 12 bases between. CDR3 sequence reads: CASISPAYEKLFF. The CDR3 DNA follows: TGTGCCAGCATATCGCCAGCTTATGAAAAACTGTTTTTT.

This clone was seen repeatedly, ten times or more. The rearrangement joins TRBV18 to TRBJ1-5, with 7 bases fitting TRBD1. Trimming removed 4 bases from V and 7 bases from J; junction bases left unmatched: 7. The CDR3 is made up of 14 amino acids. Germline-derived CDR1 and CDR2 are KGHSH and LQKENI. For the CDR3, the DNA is TGTGCCAGCTCACGAATTGAGGGGGCCCAGCCCCAGCATTTT. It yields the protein CASSRIEGAQPQHF.

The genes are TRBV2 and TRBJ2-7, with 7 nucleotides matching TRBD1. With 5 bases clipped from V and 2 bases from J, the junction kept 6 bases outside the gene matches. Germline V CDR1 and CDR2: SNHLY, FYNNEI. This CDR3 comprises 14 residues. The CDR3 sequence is CASSRDSQPYEQYF. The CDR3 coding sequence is TGTGCCAGCAGTCGGGACAGCCAGCCCTACGAGCAGTACTTC.